Each of the 10 T cell receptor beta chains below was sequenced from the same sample in a study of T cell responses to AZD1222 COVID-19 vaccine. Profiled with immunoSEQ multiplex PCR; TCRdb holds only in-frame clones, not every one. The sample yields more than 95,000 clones, around 84% seen once. Sequences were derived from peripheral blood, sampled 28 days after the second AZD1222 dose. The receptors come from an adult who received the AZD1222 COVID-19 vaccine.

This clone has just one count. The chain uses TRBV6-5 and TRBJ2-7; 7 bases fit TRBD2. V was pared by 2 bases and J by 6 bases, with 7 bases of the junction left unmatched. The CDR3 extends over 14 amino acids. CDR1 and CDR2 from the germline V gene are MNHEY and SVGAGI. CDR3 nucleotides: TGTGCCAGCAGTTACGACTTGTGGGGGGGCGAGCAGTACTTC. It codes for CASSYDLWGGEQYF.

The chain has TRBV4-1 and TRBJ2-7; D is perhaps TRBD1 or TRBD2 (5 bases each). CDR3 length: 15 amino acids. Germline V CDR1 and CDR2: MGHRA, YSYEKL. V was clipped by 0 bases and J by 2 bases, with 11 bases between them. The CDR3 DNA reads TGCGCCAGCAGCCAAGATCACAGGAGGCCCTACGAGCAGTACTTC. It is translated as CASSQDHRRPYEQYF.

The rearrangement uses TRBV10-3 and TRBJ1-2, with D perhaps TRBD1 (6 bases). Trimming shortened V by 10 bases and J by 8 bases, and 14 bases separated the two germline ends. The CDR3 has 11 residues. Per the germline V gene, CDR1 is ENHRY and CDR2 is SYGVKD. CDR3 coding DNA: TGTGCCACCAGGGGCGAGCAGGGCTACACCTTC. As protein: CATRGEQGYTF.

The gene calls are TRBV10-3 and TRBJ2-2, with 10 nucleotides matching TRBD1. Germline V CDR1 and CDR2: ENHRY, SYGVKD. The trim removed 6 bases at V and 4 bases at J, leaving 5 bases unmatched. This CDR3 comprises 15 residues. The CDR3 region has the DNA TGTGCCATCAGCAGACAGGGGGCGCCCACCGGGGAGCTGTTTTTT. Translating gives CAISRQGAPTGELFF.

The rearrangement links TRBV4-2 to TRBJ2-5; tentatively, D is TRBD2 (5 bases). The germline V gene has CDR1 LGHNA and CDR2 YNFKEQ. This CDR3 spans 13 amino acids. The ends were cut back, 1 base at V and 2 bases at J, with 5 bases in the middle. The CDR3 reads CASSQGGQETQYF. DNA for the CDR3: TGTGCCAGCAGCCAAGGCGGGCAAGAGACCCAGTACTTC.

The V call is TRBV29-1, the J call TRBJ2-2; D possibly corresponds to TRBD2 (6 bases). Looked up from germline, CDR1 is SQVTM and CDR2 is ANQGSEA. The V end lost 4 bases, the J end lost 6 bases, and 15 bases lay between the germline ends. CDR3 size: 14 residues. The CDR3 reads CSVVEEGVSGELFF. CDR3 in DNA: TGCAGCGTTGTGGAGGAGGGTGTCTCCGGGGAGCTGTTTTTT.

The rearrangement uses TRBV14 and TRBJ1-1, with 8 bases identical to TRBD1. There are 16 residues in the CDR3. Per germline, CDR1 SGHDN and CDR2 FVKESK. With 4 bases clipped from V and 4 bases from J, the junction kept 11 bases outside the gene matches. The CDR3 loop is CASSLIDRGRATEAFF. CDR3 DNA: TGTGCCAGCAGCCTAATTGACAGGGGCCGGGCCACTGAAGCTTTCTTT.

The chain carries TRBV11-2 and TRBJ2-7; D remains unclear. Germline values: CDR1 SGHAT, CDR2 FQNNGV. The ends were cut back, 0 bases at V and 0 bases at J, with 9 bases in the middle. The CDR3 spans 15 residues. CDR3 in amino acids: CASSLEATPSYEQYF. The CDR3 region has the DNA TGTGCCAGCAGCTTAGAGGCGACCCCCTCCTACGAGCAGTACTTC.

The chain joins TRBV11-3 to TRBJ2-1; 7 nucleotides align to TRBD2. This CDR3 comprises 17 residues. V trimming: 2 bases; J trimming: 2 bases; junction bases outside the gene matches: 9. Germline values: CDR1 SGHNT, CDR2 YENEEA. For the CDR3, the DNA is TGTGCCAGCAGCTTAAGGGGAGGGCTATCGGCCTACAATGAGCAGTTCTTC. Its translation is CASSLRGGLSAYNEQFF.

The chain couples TRBV10-1 to TRBJ1-5; TRBD1 agrees at 10 bases. This CDR3 spans 14 amino acids. The V segment lost 9 bases and the J segment 3 bases; nucleotides outside the gene matches: 5. Germline lookup yields CDR1 WNHNN and CDR2 SYGVQD (reference sequence). The CDR3 reads CARGTGDANQPQHF. For the CDR3, the DNA is TGCGCCAGGGGGACAGGGGATGCCAATCAGCCCCAGCATTTT.